The present T cell receptor beta chain was sequenced within a study of monozygotic twins with inflammatory bowel disease. Each CDR3 protein gets one entry in TCRdb, which reprocessed the 5' RACE reads and gives no DNA. The listing records approximately 400,000 distinct CDR3 sequences. Germline V gene lookup returns CDR1 LGHDT and CDR2 YNNKEL (reference sequence). The length of the CDR3 is 15 residues. The chain links TRBV3-1 to TRBJ2-1; TCRdb names TRBD2, which stays unverified in the absence of DNA. Sequenced material: blood. The sequence was obtained from a human donor with ulcerative colitis or Crohn's disease, or a healthy co-twin of an affected twin (not recorded which). CDR3 protein: CASRAERGGGNEQFF.